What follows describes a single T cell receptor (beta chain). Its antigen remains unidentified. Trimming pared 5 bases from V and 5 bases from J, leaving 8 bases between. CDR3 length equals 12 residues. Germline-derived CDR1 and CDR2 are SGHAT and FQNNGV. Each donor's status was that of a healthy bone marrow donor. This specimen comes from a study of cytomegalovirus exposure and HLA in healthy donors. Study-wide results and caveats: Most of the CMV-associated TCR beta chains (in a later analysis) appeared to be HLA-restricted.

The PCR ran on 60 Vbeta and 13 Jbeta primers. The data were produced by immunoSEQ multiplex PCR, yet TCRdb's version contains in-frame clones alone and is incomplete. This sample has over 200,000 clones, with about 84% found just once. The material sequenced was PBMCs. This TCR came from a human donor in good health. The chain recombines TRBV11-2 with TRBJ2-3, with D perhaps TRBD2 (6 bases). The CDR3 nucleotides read TGTGCCAGCAGCCCCGGGGGAGATACGCAGTATTTT. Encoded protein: CASSPGGDTQYF.